This T cell receptor beta chain was recovered during a study of blood T cells in healthy people across ages. Study-wide findings and caveats: Both naive CD4+ cell counts and diversity were greater in long-lived donors than in aged donors.

This CDR3 has 14 residues. Germline assignment: CDR1 MDHEN and CDR2 SYDVKM. Trimming pared 1 base from V and 0 bases from J, leaving 6 bases between. This clonotype has more than one count but fewer than ten. Its cognate antigen is unknown. It was with a sample-barcoded 5' primer and a J-beta primer mix that a second PCR of roughly 6 to 12 cycles was run. MiXCR, run by TCRdb on the 5' RACE reads, gives a single entry per CDR3 protein. Here the sample spans approximately 770,000 distinct CDR3 sequences, roughly 50% being singletons. The sequencing input was blood. This chain connects TRBV28 to TRBJ2-5; D uncertain. This TCR derives from a man aged 30 to 45 in good health. The chain's CDR3 is CASSLLRHQETQYF. For the CDR3, the DNA is TGTGCCAGCAGTTTATTGAGACACCAAGAGACCCAGTACTTC. The variable domain in full, completed from reference TRBV28 and TRBJ2-5, reads DVKVTQSSRYLVKRTGEKVFLECVQDMDHENMFWYRQDPGLGLRLIYFSYDVKMKEKGDIPEGYSVSREKKERFSLILESASTNQTSMYLCASSLLRHQETQYFGPGTRLLVL.